These T cell receptor beta chains were read from a single sample in a study of response to subunit inactivated influenza vaccine. TCRdb analysed the RT-PCR reads with MiXCR anew, one entry per CDR3 protein. Altogether 650,000 or so distinct CDR3 sequences are present, roughly 15% being singletons, with the ten largest covering 7.6%. The input for sequencing was PBMCs from blood, taken 14 days before vaccination. Receptors originate from a man aged 45-65 years who received an inactivated influenza vaccine. Both conserved end residues are part of each CDR3. D genes are given only for firm matches. Expanded clones get a size class; other rows say once, few or many, or leave the size out.

v_gene: TRBV20-1
abundance: NA
j_gene: TRBJ2-1
d_gene: TRBD2
CDR3aa: CSAIGPSGRGQNEQFF
CDR3nt: TGCAGTGCCATCGGCCCTAGCGGGAGGGGGCAAAATGAGCAGTTCTTC

v_gene: TRBV7-2
abundance: NA
j_gene: TRBJ2-1
d_gene: NA
CDR3aa: CASSFGSVAPFF
CDR3nt: TGTGCCAGCAGCTTCGGCAGTGTGGCTCCGTTCTTC

v_gene: TRBV29-1
abundance: few
j_gene: TRBJ2-7
d_gene: NA
CDR3aa: CSVEGTGTQTYEQYF
CDR3nt: TGCAGCGTTGAAGGTACCGGGACACAAACCTACGAGCAGTACTTC

v_gene: TRBV20-1
abundance: few
j_gene: TRBJ1-1
d_gene: TRBD1
CDR3aa: CSARRGQENTEAFF
CDR3nt: TGCAGTGCTAGAAGGGGACAGGAGAACACTGAAGCTTTCTTT

v_gene: TRBV11-3
abundance: NA
j_gene: TRBJ2-2
d_gene: NA
CDR3aa: CASSLGGDNTGELFF
CDR3nt: TGTGCCAGCAGCTTAGGAGGGGACAACACCGGGGAGCTGTTTTTT

v_gene: TRBV7-9
abundance: NA
j_gene: TRBJ2-7
d_gene: TRBD1
CDR3aa: CASSLVGTAEQYF
CDR3nt: TGTGCCAGCAGCTTAGTAGGGACAGCCGAGCAGTACTTC

v_gene: TRBV5-1
abundance: NA
j_gene: TRBJ1-2
d_gene: NA
CDR3aa: CASSLTTEGGYTF
CDR3nt: TGCGCCAGCAGCTTGACAACCGAGGGGGGCTACACCTTC

v_gene: TRBV7-2
abundance: NA
j_gene: TRBJ2-3
d_gene: TRBD2
CDR3aa: CASSLAWPSGSSTDTQYF
CDR3nt: TGTGCCAGCAGCTTAGCATGGCCTAGCGGGAGTAGCACAGATACGCAGTATTTT

v_gene: TRBV29-1
abundance: few
j_gene: TRBJ1-2
d_gene: NA
CDR3aa: CSVDSNYGYTF
CDR3nt: TGCAGCGTCGACAGCAACTATGGCTACACCTTC

v_gene: TRBV7-6
abundance: few
j_gene: TRBJ2-5
d_gene: NA
CDR3aa: CASSPTVYQETQYF
CDR3nt: TGTGCCAGCAGCCCCACAGTGTACCAAGAGACCCAGTACTTC

v_gene: TRBV6-5
abundance: few
j_gene: TRBJ1-2
d_gene: NA
CDR3aa: CASSYGYPGGYTF
CDR3nt: TGTGCCAGCAGTTACGGCTACCCGGGCGGCTACACCTTC

v_gene: TRBV14
abundance: NA
j_gene: TRBJ2-3
d_gene: TRBD1
CDR3aa: CASSQGGQGGDTQYF
CDR3nt: TGTGCCAGCAGCCAAGGGGGACAGGGCGGAGATACGCAGTATTTT

v_gene: TRBV7-8
abundance: NA
j_gene: TRBJ2-7
d_gene: NA
CDR3aa: CASRLVVGDSSYEQYF
CDR3nt: TGTGCCAGCAGACTGGTGGTGGGGGACTCGTCCTACGAGCAGTACTTC

v_gene: TRBV15
abundance: few
j_gene: TRBJ2-2
d_gene: NA
CDR3aa: CATSREGMNTGELFF
CDR3nt: TGTGCCACCAGCAGAGAAGGGATGAACACCGGGGAGCTGTTTTTT

v_gene: TRBV7-6
abundance: NA
j_gene: TRBJ2-1
d_gene: NA
CDR3aa: CASSLEWGKNEQFF
CDR3nt: TGTGCCAGCAGCTTAGAGTGGGGAAAGAATGAGCAGTTCTTC

v_gene: TRBV3-1
abundance: NA
j_gene: TRBJ2-1
d_gene: NA
CDR3aa: CASSQAGSVGEQFF
CDR3nt: TGTGCCAGCAGCCAAGCAGGGAGCGTGGGTGAGCAGTTCTTC

v_gene: TRBV27
abundance: few
j_gene: TRBJ2-4
d_gene: NA
CDR3aa: CASSLWGGEDIQYF
CDR3nt: TGTGCCAGCAGTTTATGGGGTGGTGAGGACATTCAGTACTTC

v_gene: TRBV4-2
abundance: many
j_gene: TRBJ1-1
d_gene: NA
CDR3aa: CASRSETSMNTEAFF
CDR3nt: TGTGCCAGCCGGTCGGAAACCTCTATGAACACTGAAGCTTTCTTT

v_gene: TRBV5-1
abundance: few
j_gene: TRBJ2-3
d_gene: TRBD2
CDR3aa: CASNVLAGAPDTQYF
CDR3nt: TGCGCCAGTAACGTCCTAGCGGGCGCCCCTGATACGCAGTATTTT

v_gene: TRBV28
abundance: many
j_gene: TRBJ2-5
d_gene: NA
CDR3aa: CASRRIYQETQYF
CDR3nt: TGTGCCAGCCGCAGGATTTACCAAGAGACCCAGTACTTC

v_gene: TRBV20-1
abundance: NA
j_gene: TRBJ2-1
d_gene: TRBD2
CDR3aa: CSARVRASGTMEFF
CDR3nt: TGCAGTGCTAGAGTTCGGGCTAGCGGCACCATGGAGTTCTTC

v_gene: TRBV7-9
abundance: few
j_gene: TRBJ2-5
d_gene: NA
CDR3aa: CASSALGAGLGETQYF
CDR3nt: TGTGCCAGCAGCGCCTTGGGGGCAGGTCTAGGAGAGACCCAGTACTTC

v_gene: TRBV25-1
abundance: few
j_gene: TRBJ2-5
d_gene: TRBD2
CDR3aa: CASSEGRLAGAPGETQYF
CDR3nt: TGTGCCAGCAGTGAAGGCAGACTAGCGGGAGCGCCGGGGGAGACCCAGTACTTC

v_gene: TRBV7-9
abundance: NA
j_gene: TRBJ2-3
d_gene: TRBD2
CDR3aa: CASSRTSGGGGDTQYF
CDR3nt: TGTGCCAGCAGCCGGACTAGCGGGGGAGGTGGAGATACGCAGTATTTT

v_gene: TRBV15
abundance: few
j_gene: TRBJ1-2
d_gene: NA
CDR3aa: CATSRRGAYGYTF
CDR3nt: TGTGCCACCAGCAGACGGGGGGCGTATGGCTACACCTTC

v_gene: TRBV6-4
abundance: NA
j_gene: TRBJ1-1
d_gene: NA
CDR3aa: CASSVEPGGVAEAFF
CDR3nt: TGTGCCAGCAGTGTTGAGCCGGGGGGAGTCGCTGAAGCTTTCTTT